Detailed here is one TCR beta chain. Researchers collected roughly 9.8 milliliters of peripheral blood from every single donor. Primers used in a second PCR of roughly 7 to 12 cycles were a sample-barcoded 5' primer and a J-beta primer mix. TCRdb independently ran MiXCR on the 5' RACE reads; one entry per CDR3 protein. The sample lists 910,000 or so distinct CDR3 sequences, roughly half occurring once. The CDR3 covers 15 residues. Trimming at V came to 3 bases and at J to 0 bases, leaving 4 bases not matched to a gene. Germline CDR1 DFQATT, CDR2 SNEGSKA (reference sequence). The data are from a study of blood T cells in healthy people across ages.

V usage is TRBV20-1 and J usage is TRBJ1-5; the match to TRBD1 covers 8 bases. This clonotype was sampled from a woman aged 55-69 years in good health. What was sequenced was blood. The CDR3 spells CSARTGVDSNQPQHF. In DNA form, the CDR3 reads TGCAGTGCTAGGACAGGGGTGGATAGCAATCAGCCCCAGCATTTT.